The clone carrying this TCR beta chain was seen ten or more times. There were TCR beta CDR3 regions amplified from RNA transcripts. In the first-round RT-PCR of the TCR CDR3, the HTBI primer set was used. MiXCR, run by TCRdb on the multiplex PCR reads, gives a single entry per CDR3 protein. The repertoire holds some 550,000 distinct CDR3 sequences, approximately 15% seen once, with less than 3.5% in the top ten. The entry originates in a study of T cells in Graves' hyperthyroidism and ophthalmopathy. The clonotype originates from a woman aged 40-49 years with Graves' ophthalmopathy. Sequencing used blood.

This CDR3 reads CASSLEGVEAYNEQFF. CDR3 nucleotide sequence: TGTGCCAGCAGCTTAGAAGGCGTCGAGGCCTACAATGAGCAGTTCTTC. The rearrangement uses TRBV7-9 and TRBJ2-1; D is undetermined. Germline V lookup: CDR1 SEHNR, CDR2 FQNEAQ (reference sequence). The length of the CDR3 is 16 residues. V dropped 1 base and J dropped 2 bases, with 12 bases sitting between them.